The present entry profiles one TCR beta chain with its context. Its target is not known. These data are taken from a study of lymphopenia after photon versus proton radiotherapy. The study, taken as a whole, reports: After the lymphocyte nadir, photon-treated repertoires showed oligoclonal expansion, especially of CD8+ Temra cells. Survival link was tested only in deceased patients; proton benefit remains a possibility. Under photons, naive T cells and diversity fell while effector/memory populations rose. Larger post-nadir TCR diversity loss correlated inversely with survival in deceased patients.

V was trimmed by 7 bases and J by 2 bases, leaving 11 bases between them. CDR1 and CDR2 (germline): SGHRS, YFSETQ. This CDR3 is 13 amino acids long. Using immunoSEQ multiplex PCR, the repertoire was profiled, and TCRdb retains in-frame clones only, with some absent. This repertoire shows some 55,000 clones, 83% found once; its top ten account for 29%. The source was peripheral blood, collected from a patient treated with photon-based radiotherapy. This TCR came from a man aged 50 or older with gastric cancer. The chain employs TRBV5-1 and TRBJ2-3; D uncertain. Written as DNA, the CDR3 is TGCGCCAGCGGACGGCGTTCCACAGATACGCAGTATTTT. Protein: CASGRRSTDTQYF.